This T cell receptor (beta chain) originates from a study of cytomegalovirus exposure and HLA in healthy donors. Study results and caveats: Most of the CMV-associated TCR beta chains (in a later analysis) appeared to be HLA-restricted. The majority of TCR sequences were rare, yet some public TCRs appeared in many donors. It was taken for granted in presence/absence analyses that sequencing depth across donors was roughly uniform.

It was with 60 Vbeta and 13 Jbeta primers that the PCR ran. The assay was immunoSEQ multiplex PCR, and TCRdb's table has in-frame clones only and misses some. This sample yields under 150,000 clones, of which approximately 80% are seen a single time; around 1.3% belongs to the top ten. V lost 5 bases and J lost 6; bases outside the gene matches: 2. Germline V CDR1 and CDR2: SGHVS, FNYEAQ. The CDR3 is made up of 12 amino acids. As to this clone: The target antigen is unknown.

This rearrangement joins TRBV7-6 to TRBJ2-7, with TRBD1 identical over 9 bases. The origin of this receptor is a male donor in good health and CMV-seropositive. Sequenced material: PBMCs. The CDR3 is CASSLTGGEQYF. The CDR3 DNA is TGTGCCAGCAGCCTGACAGGGGGCGAGCAGTACTTC.